This TCR beta chain originates from a study of CXCR3-negative and CXCR3-positive naive CD8 T cells. Germline V gene sequence: CDR1 KGHSH, CDR2 LQKENI. This CDR3 region has 12 residues. Remarks on this clonotype: Its antigen is as yet unknown.

Through 5' RACE with UMI labels, the TRB cDNA libraries were prepared. TCRdb derives one entry per CDR3 protein from the 5' RACE reads, leaving out DNA. The sample table includes approximately 130,000 distinct CDR3 sequences. Overall study findings and caveats: Hydrophobicity was higher for TRB CDR3s found in CXCR3-positive naive cells than in CXCR3-negative naive cells. Whereas memory cells differed, naive CXCR3-negative and CXCR3-positive cells shared similar TRBV-TRBJ usage.

The sequence was obtained from a human donor in good health. Some clones in this sample may be carry-over from other donors' samples. Sequenced input: naive CXCR3+ CD8+ T cells from blood. The subset was: CD45RO-CCR7+CD27+CD95- naive CD8+ T cells expressing CXCR3 (TNR3+). The V gene is TRBV18, the J gene TRBJ2-1. This CDR3 reads CASNIAYNEQFF.